This entry lists 15 T cell receptor beta chains sequenced from one sample in a study of tumor-infiltrating lymphocytes in primary liver carcinoma. RNA isolated from unsorted whole blood supplied the blood RNA, with germline DNA also extracted. cDNA specific to TCR beta was made from approximately 500 ng of total RNA, with a constant-region primer employed for priming. ARM-PCR was slightly modified, and three nested multiplex PCR rounds with it gave rise to the TCR beta libraries. The first two PCR rounds used TRBV1-TRBV30 forward primers with a C-beta reverse primer, around 10 cycles each. TCRdb re-called the multiplex PCR reads with MiXCR, one entry per CDR3 protein. The sample lists under 200,000 distinct CDR3 sequences; around 60% were seen once. Sequencing input: peripheral blood. These receptors were obtained from a woman between 55 and 75 years old with primary liver carcinoma and hepatitis B virus infection.

This clonotype was found a few times. Germline and junction disagree at one end, which may indicate a read error. V gene TRBV5-1 combines with J gene TRBJ2-5; 12 positions agree with TRBD2. The CDR3 has 16 amino acids. Germline-derived CDR1 and CDR2 are SGHRS and YFSETQ. The CDR3 coding sequence is TGCGCCAGCAGCCTCGGGACTAGCGGGCCGGAAGAGATCCAGTACTTC. It codes for CASSLGTSGPEEIQYF.

Notes on this clonotype: The junction departs from germline at one end; a sequencing error may be responsible. The rearrangement joins TRBV11-2 to TRBJ2-7; D gene unclear. CDR1 and CDR2 from the germline V gene are SGHAT and FQNNGV. This CDR3 spans 11 amino acids. This CDR3 reads CASSKASEQYF. The CDR3 DNA reads as TGCGCCAGCAGCAAGGCGTCCGAGCAGTACTTC. Variable domain in full (rest from reference TRBV11-2 and TRBJ2-7): EAGVAQSPRYKIIEKRQSVAFWCNPISGHATLYWYQQILGQGPKLLIQFQNNGVVDDSQLPKDRFSAERLKGVDSTLKIQPAKLEDSAVYLCASSKASEQYFGPGTRLTVT.

Comments on this clonotype: One end of the junction is discordant with germline, which a read error may explain. The chain carries TRBV11-3 and TRBJ1-1; TRBD1 might be the D (6 bases). CDR3 length: 15 residues. From germline, CDR1 is SGHNT and CDR2 YENEEA. The CDR3, as DNA: TGTGCCAGCAGCTTAGTAGGCAGGGGCGGCACTAAAGCTTTCTTT. Its translation: CASSLVGRGGTKAFF.

About this clonotype: A junction end diverges from the germline sequence, so it may reflect a read error. This chain links TRBV28 with TRBJ2-7, with TRBD1 identical over 9 bases. The CDR3 is 15 residues long. CDR1 MDHEN and CDR2 SYDVKM come from the germline V gene. CDR3 DNA sequence: TGTACCAGCAGCCCCGAGGGGACAGGGAAGTTCGAGCAGTACTTC. This codes for CTSSPEGTGKFEQYF.

The chain links TRBV7-3 to TRBJ2-2; TRBD2 aligns across 7 bases. Germline assignment: CDR1 SGHTA and CDR2 FQGTGA. This CDR3 is 14 amino acids long. J gave up 5 bases and V 2 bases, and 2 bases lay outside the gene matches. Here the CDR3 reads CASSLLGGTGELFF. The DNA for the CDR3 is TGTGCCAGCAGCTTACTGGGGGGGACCGGGGAGCTGTTTTTT.

This clonotype was counted a few times. This chain connects TRBV6-7 to TRBJ2-7, with 7 bases fitting TRBD1. Being an ORF, TRBV6-7 has a function that is uncertain. CDR3 length: 19 residues. The V gene end was trimmed by 5 bases and the J gene end by 0 bases; junction bases not matched to a gene: 19. CDR3 nucleotide sequence: TGTGCCAGCAGTACACCGGAGGACAGGTTTACCATCGACTCCTACGAGCAGTACTTC. It is translated as CASSTPEDRFTIDSYEQYF.

With regard to this clonotype: A much larger clonotype is one base distant, so this may be a read error. The chain combines TRBV24-1 with TRBJ2-1; the D call may be TRBD1 or TRBD2 (6 bases each). Germline V gives CDR1 KGHDR, CDR2 SFDVKD. The CDR3 has 15 amino acids. Trimming took 1 base from V and 6 from J, leaving 12 bases between them. The CDR3 sequence is CATSDLGGTANEQFF. The CDR3 DNA reads as TGTGCCACCAGTGATTTAGGGGGGACGGCCAATGAGCAGTTCTTC.

The chain couples TRBV29-1 to TRBJ2-1; the match to TRBD1 covers 12 bases. The V gene end was trimmed by 6 bases and the J gene end by 12 bases; junction bases not matched to a gene: 18. Germline V gene lookup returns CDR1 SQVTM and CDR2 ANQGSEA. The length of the CDR3 is 16 residues. CDR3 sequence reads: CSVPGQGAGITKGQFF. CDR3 sequence (DNA): TGCAGCGTCCCGGGACAGGGGGCCGGTATCACAAAAGGGCAGTTCTTC.

The chain employs TRBV5-1 and TRBJ2-5, with 8 bases aligning to TRBD2. Germline-derived CDR1 and CDR2 are SGHRS and YFSETQ. The CDR3 length is 14 residues. V was pared by 4 bases and J by 2 bases, with 4 bases of the junction left unmatched. As DNA, the CDR3 is TGCGCCAGCAGCATGGCGGGAGGACAAGAGACCCAGTACTTC. Amino acids: CASSMAGGQETQYF.

V is TRBV5-1 and J is TRBJ1-1, with D possibly being TRBD1 (6 bases). Germline values: CDR1 SGHRS, CDR2 YFSETQ. V was shortened by 0 bases and J by 6 bases, with 12 bases between the two germline ends. This CDR3 is 14 amino acids long. The CDR3 loop reads CASSLGSRGPEAFF. For the CDR3, the DNA is TGCGCCAGCAGCTTGGGGAGTCGGGGGCCTGAAGCTTTCTTT.

This sequence joins TRBV20-1 and TRBJ2-7; 9 positions match TRBD2. The germline V gene has CDR1 DFQATT and CDR2 SNEGSKA (reference sequence). CDR3 size: 14 residues. Trimming removed 3 bases from V and 2 bases from J; junction bases left unmatched: 5. The CDR3 DNA reads as TGCAGTGCTAGGAATCCTAGCGGGGCCTACGAGCAGTACTTC. The encoded protein is CSARNPSGAYEQYF.

The chain links TRBV28 to TRBJ2-6, with 9 nucleotides matching TRBD1. The CDR3 is 15 amino acids. V gave up 5 bases and J gave up 2 bases; unmatched junction bases: 1. The V gene's germline CDR1 is MDHEN and CDR2 SYDVKM. This chain's CDR3 is CASSRTGAGANVLTF. Written as DNA, the CDR3 is TGTGCCAGCAGTCGGACAGGGGCTGGGGCCAACGTCCTGACTTTC.

Notes on this clonotype: Given a much more abundant clone one base away, this may be a read error. J is TRBJ2-7 and V is TRBV6-5; 9 bases fit TRBD1. This CDR3 is built from 15 residues. Unmatched junction bases numbered 11, after V lost 4 bases and J lost 7 bases. CDR1 and CDR2 from the germline V gene are MNHEY and SVGAGI. The CDR3: CASSSTRTGDAEQYF. CDR3 DNA sequence: TGTGCCAGCAGTTCCACCAGGACAGGGGATGCGGAGCAGTACTTC.

Comments on this clonotype: One end of the junction does not line up with germline, which may come from a read error. V gene TRBV11-2 combines with J gene TRBJ2-1, with 10 positions matching TRBD2. The CDR3 runs to 16 residues. The germline gives CDR1 SGHAT, CDR2 FQNNGV. The CDR3 DNA sequence: TGTGCCAGCAGCTTAAGTAGCGGGAGGACCTACAATGATCAGTTCTTT. Translating gives CASSLSSGRTYNDQFF.

The chain is built from TRBV11-2 and TRBJ2-2; 9 bases align to TRBD2. Germline CDR1 reads SGHAT; CDR2 reads FQNNGV. The CDR3 runs 16 residues. The junction had 10 bases not matched to a gene; V was cut back by 9 bases and J by 2 bases. The CDR3 region is CARSSSGSRNTGELFF. The CDR3 DNA reads as TGTGCCAGAAGCAGTAGCGGGAGCCGTAACACCGGGGAGCTGTTTTTT.